This TCR beta chain was found in a study of T cell changes during pregnancy in multiple sclerosis. Between the trimmed V and J ends, which lost 3 bases and 3 bases, there was a span of 12 bases. Germline V gene sequence: CDR1 ENHRY, CDR2 SYGVKD. The CDR3 covers 16 residues. Sequencing was performed with immunoSEQ multiplex PCR; in TCRdb, only in-frame clones are kept and a portion is missing. The repertoire holds more than 70,000 clones, with approximately 90% as singletons. The chain employs TRBV10-3 and TRBJ2-6, with D possibly being TRBD1 (5 bases). The TCR originated in a female donor with multiple sclerosis, enrolled in a pregnancy study. The sample here was peripheral blood, taken before pregnancy. CDR3 sequence: CAISDRQGSGANVLTF. CDR3 nucleotide sequence: TGTGCCATCAGTGATCGGCAGGGTAGTGGGGCCAACGTCCTGACTTTC.